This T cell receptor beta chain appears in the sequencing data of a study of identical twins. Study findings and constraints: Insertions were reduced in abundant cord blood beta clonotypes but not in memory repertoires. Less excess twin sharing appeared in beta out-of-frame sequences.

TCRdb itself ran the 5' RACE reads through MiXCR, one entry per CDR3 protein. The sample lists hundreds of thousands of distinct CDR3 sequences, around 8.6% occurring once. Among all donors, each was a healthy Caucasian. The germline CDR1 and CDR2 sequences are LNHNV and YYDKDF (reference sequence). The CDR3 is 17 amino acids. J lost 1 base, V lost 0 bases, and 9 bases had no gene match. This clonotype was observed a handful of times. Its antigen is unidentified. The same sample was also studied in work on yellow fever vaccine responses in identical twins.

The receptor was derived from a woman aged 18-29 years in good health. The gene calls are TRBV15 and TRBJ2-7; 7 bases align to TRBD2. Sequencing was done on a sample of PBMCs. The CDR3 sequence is CATSRDSGGKASYEQYF. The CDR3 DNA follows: TGTGCCACCAGCAGAGATTCGGGGGGAAAGGCGTCCTACGAGCAGTACTTC.